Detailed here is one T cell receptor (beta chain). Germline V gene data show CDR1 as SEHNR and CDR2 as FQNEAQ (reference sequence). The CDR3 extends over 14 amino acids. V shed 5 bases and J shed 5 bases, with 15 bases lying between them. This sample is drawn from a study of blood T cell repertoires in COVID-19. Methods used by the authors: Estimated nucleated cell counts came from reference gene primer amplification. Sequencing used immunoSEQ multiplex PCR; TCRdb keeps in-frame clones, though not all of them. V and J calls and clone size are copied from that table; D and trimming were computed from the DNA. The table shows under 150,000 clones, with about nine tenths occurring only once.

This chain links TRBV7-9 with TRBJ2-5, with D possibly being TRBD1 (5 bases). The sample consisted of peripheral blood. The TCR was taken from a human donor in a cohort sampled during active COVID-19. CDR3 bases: TGTGCCAGCAGCCGGCAGGGTCTTTCGGAGACCCAGTACTTC. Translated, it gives CASSRQGLSETQYF.